The 12 T cell receptor beta chains below were found in one sample sequenced in a study of response to subunit inactivated influenza vaccine. One entry per CDR3 protein results from TCRdb running MiXCR on the RT-PCR reads. Of around 470,000 distinct CDR3 sequences detected, approximately 7.2% appear once; the ten largest clones hold around 13%. Material: PBMCs from blood, obtained less than 30 months after vaccination. The receptors were sampled from a man between 50 and 70 years old who received an inactivated influenza vaccine.

The J gene is TRBJ2-3, the V gene TRBV29-1; 7 bases fit TRBD1. CDR1 is SQVTM and CDR2 is ANQGSEA in the germline V gene. This CDR3 spans 14 amino acids. V shed 4 bases and J 2 bases; nucleotides not matched to a gene: 6. The CDR3 DNA is TGCAGCGTTGGGGACAGAGCCCTCACAGATACGCAGTATTTT. Protein: CSVGDRALTDTQYF.

The chain combines TRBV7-3 with TRBJ2-1, with 8 bases aligning to TRBD1. Germline lookup yields CDR1 SGHTA and CDR2 FQGTGA. Germline trimming cut 3 bases from V and 8 bases from J; bases unmatched to any gene: 3. The CDR3 runs 13 residues. In DNA, the CDR3 is TGTGCCAGCAGCTTCACAGGGGGTGATGAGCAGTTCTTC. It yields the protein CASSFTGGDEQFF.

This clonotype was counted ten times or more. The V call is TRBV20-1, the J call TRBJ2-7, with 8 positions matching TRBD1. The V and J ends lost 7 bases and 3 bases, in that order; junction bases with no gene match: 17. The CDR3 is 16 amino acids. In germline, CDR1 is DFQATT, CDR2 SNEGSKA (reference sequence). CDR3 sequence (DNA): TGCAGTGTGGGGGCGAGTGTCTTGGACAGGGTCTACGAGCAGTACTTC. Translation: CSVGASVLDRVYEQYF.

V gene TRBV20-1 combines with J gene TRBJ2-6; D unresolved. Trimming took 6 bases from V and 2 from J, leaving 8 bases between them. The germline V gene encodes CDR1 DFQATT and CDR2 SNEGSKA (reference sequence). The CDR3 runs 13 residues. The CDR3 region is CSAPSPGANVLTF. The CDR3 DNA reads as TGCAGTGCCCCGTCCCCTGGGGCCAACGTCCTGACTTTC.

This clonotype was observed at least ten times. V gene TRBV5-1 combines with J gene TRBJ1-1; D is undetermined. The V gene's germline CDR1 is SGHRS and CDR2 YFSETQ. Deletions cut 2 bases from V and 1 base from J, with 9 bases between. The CDR3 has 14 amino acids. CDR3 sequence: CASSLSGWNTEAFF. DNA for the CDR3: TGCGCCAGCAGCTTAAGTGGGTGGAACACTGAAGCTTTCTTT.

The chain uses TRBV10-1 and TRBJ1-6, with D possibly being TRBD1 (5 bases). Germline values: CDR1 WNHNN, CDR2 SYGVQD (reference sequence). The V end was cut by 5 bases, the J end by 8 bases, with 10 bases between. The CDR3 totals 13 residues. The CDR3 protein is CASSSGLYSPLHF. CDR3 in DNA: TGCGCCAGCAGTTCGGGGCTTTATTCACCCCTCCACTTT.

This clonotype was seen a handful of times. The chain employs TRBV7-9 and TRBJ2-3, with 11 bases matching TRBD2. CDR1 is SEHNR and CDR2 is FQNEAQ in the germline V gene (reference sequence). J was trimmed by 5 bases and V by 5 bases; bases with no gene match: 3. This CDR3 contains 14 residues. The DNA of the CDR3 is TGTGCCAGCAGCGTTAGCGGGAGGGTAGATACGCAGTATTTT. Translated, it gives CASSVSGRVDTQYF.

This clonotype was observed at least ten times. The chain has TRBV29-1 and TRBJ2-1, with D uncertain. This CDR3 region has 11 residues. Germline V lookup: CDR1 SQVTM, CDR2 ANQGSEA. The CDR3 nucleotides are TGCAGTATTGGATCCTACAATGAGCAGTTCTTC. Its protein product is CSIGSYNEQFF.

A remark on this clonotype: A junction end diverges from the germline sequence, so it may reflect a read error. V is TRBV12-3 or TRBV12-4 and J is TRBJ1-4, with D perhaps TRBD1 (5 bases). The CDR3 sequence is 14 residues long. Here the CDR3 DNA reads TGTGCCTGCAGTCGGACGGGGGGGAATGAAAAACTGTTTTTT. Amino acids: CACSRTGGNEKLFF.

The rearrangement links TRBV30 to TRBJ2-7; unclear D gene. Germline loops: CDR1 GTSNPN, CDR2 SVGIG (reference sequence). The CDR3 contains 13 residues. V lost 3 bases and J 0 bases, leaving 9 bases between the germline ends. The CDR3 loop reads CAWRSLDSYEQYF. The CDR3 bases are TGTGCCTGGAGGTCTCTGGACTCCTACGAGCAGTACTTC.

This clonotype came up a few times. V usage is TRBV10-3 and J usage is TRBJ2-7, with a possible D match to TRBD2 (6 bases). The germline V gene has CDR1 ENHRY and CDR2 SYGVKD. V was pared by 0 bases and J by 7 bases, with 7 bases between. The CDR3 is 12 amino acids. CDR3 amino acids: CAISESGTEQYF. In DNA form, the CDR3 reads TGTGCCATCAGTGAGTCCGGGACTGAGCAGTACTTC.

This clonotype was detected many times. The chain recombines TRBV27 with TRBJ2-3; 11 bases agree with TRBD2. CDR3 length: 16 residues. With V trimmed by 5 bases and J by 0 bases, 4 bases remained unmatched. CDR1 and CDR2 (germline): MNHEY, SMNVEV (reference sequence). In DNA form, the CDR3 reads TGTGCCAGCAGTCCTACTAGCGGGGGTAGCACAGATACGCAGTATTTT. Translation gives CASSPTSGGSTDTQYF.